The clone carrying this T cell receptor (beta chain) was recorded a few times. Samples each had at least 5.5 micrograms of total RNA extracted. The authors ran a second PCR of about 6 to 11 cycles using a sample-barcoded 5' primer and a J-beta primer mix. MiXCR, run by TCRdb on the 5' RACE reads, gives a single entry per CDR3 protein. The sample lists about 1.8 million distinct CDR3 sequences; about 50% were seen once. The data are from a study of blood T cells in healthy people across ages. The CDR3 has 14 amino acids. CDR1 and CDR2 (germline): DFQATT, SNEGSKA (reference sequence). The V end lost 0 bases, the J end lost 4 bases, and 10 bases lay between the germline ends.

Sequenced input: blood. The gene calls are TRBV20-1 and TRBJ2-4; D gene unclear. The TCR was taken from a woman in her thirties or forties in good health. Here the CDR3 reads CSAREGIAKNIQYF. CDR3 in DNA: TGCAGTGCTAGAGAAGGAATAGCAAAAAACATTCAGTACTTC.